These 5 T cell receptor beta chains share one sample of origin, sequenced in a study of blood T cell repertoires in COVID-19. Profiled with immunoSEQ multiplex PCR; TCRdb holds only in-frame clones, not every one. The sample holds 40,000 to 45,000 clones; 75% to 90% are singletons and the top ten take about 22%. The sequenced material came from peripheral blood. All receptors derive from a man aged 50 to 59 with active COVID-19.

This CDR3 is CASRLVTVPYEQYF. The CDR3 nucleotides read TGTGCAAGTCGCTTAGTAACAGTCCCCTACGAGCAGTACTTC. The chain has TRBV12-2 and TRBJ2-7; TRBD1 was called by the table and not checked on the DNA. TRBV12-2 counts as a pseudogene. The CDR3 has 14 residues.

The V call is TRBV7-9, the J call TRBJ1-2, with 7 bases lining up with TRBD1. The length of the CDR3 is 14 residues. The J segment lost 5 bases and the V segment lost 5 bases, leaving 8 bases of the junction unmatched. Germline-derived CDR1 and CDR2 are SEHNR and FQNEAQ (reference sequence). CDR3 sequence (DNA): TGTGCCAGCAGCCCAAGTGGGACAGCTTATGGCTACACCTTC. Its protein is CASSPSGTAYGYTF.

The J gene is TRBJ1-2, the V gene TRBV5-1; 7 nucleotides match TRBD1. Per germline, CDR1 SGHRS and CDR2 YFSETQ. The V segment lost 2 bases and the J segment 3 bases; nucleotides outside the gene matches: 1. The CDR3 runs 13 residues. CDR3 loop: CASSFTGDYGYTF. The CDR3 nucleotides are TGCGCCAGCAGCTTCACAGGGGACTATGGCTACACCTTC.

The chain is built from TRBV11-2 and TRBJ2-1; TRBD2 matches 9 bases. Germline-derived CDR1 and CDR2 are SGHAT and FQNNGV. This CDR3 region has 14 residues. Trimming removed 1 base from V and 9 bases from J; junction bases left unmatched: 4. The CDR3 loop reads CASSLALAGAEQFF. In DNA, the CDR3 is TGTGCCAGCAGCTTAGCGTTAGCGGGAGCTGAGCAGTTCTTC.

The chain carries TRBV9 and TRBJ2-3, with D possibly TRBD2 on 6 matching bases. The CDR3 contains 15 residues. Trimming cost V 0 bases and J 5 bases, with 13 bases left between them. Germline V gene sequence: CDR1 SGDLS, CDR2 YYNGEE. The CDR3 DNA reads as TGTGCCAGCAGCGTAGTGAGTAGCGGTGGAGATACGCAGTATTTT. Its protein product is CASSVVSSGGDTQYF.